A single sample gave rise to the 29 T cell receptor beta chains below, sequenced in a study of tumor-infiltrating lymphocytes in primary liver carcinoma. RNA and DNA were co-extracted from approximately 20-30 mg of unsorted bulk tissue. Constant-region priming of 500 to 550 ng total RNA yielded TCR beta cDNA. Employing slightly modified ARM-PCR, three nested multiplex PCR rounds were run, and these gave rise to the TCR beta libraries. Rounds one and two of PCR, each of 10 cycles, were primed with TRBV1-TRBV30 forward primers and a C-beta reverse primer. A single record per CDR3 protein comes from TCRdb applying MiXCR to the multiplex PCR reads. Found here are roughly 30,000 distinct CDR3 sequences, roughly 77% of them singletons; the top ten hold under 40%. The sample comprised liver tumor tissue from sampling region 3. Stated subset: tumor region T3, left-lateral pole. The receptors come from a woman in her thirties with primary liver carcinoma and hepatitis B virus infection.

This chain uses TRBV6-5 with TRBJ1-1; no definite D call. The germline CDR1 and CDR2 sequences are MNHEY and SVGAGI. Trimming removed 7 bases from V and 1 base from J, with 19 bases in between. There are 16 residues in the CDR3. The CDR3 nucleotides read TGTGCCAGCAACCCCGGAGACGGCATTAGGAACACTGAAGCTTTCTTT. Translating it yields CASNPGDGIRNTEAFF.

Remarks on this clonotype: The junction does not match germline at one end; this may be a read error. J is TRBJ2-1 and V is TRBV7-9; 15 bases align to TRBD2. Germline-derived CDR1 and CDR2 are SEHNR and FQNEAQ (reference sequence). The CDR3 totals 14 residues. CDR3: CASNSGTSGRYQLF. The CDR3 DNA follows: TGTGCCAGCAACTCCGGGACTAGCGGGAGGTATCAGCTCTTC.

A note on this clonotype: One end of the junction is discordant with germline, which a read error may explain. Here the CDR3 DNA reads TGTGCCAACAGCTTAGATGGAAAGGCAGGGAGAGGCTACACCTTC. Translation gives CANSLDGKAGRGYTF. The chain uses TRBV11-2 and TRBJ1-2; a possible D gene is TRBD1 (5 bases). Germline V gene lookup returns CDR1 SGHAT and CDR2 FQNNGV. The CDR3 is made up of 15 amino acids.

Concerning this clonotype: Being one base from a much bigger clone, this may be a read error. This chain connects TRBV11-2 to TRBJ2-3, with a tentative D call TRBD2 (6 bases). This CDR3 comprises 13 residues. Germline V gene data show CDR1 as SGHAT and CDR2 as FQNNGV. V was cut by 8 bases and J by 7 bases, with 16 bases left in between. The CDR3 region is CASGLLRGNTQYF. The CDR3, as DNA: TGTGCCAGCGGCCTGCTACGGGGGAATACGCAGTATTTT.

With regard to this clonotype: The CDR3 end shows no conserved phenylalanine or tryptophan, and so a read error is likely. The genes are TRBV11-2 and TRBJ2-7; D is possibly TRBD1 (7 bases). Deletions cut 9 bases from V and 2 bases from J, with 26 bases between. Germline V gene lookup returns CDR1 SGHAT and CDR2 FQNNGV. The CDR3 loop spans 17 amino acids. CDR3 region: CASSITGGGSWTYEQYS. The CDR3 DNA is TGTGCCAGTAGTATCACAGGAGGGGGCTCTTGGACCTACGAGCAGTACTCT.

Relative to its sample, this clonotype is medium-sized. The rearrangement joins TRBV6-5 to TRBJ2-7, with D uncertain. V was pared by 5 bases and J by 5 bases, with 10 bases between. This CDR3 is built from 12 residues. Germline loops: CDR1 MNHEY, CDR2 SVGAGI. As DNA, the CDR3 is TGTGCCAGCAGTCCCCGGAACAACGAGCAGTACTTC. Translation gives CASSPRNNEQYF.

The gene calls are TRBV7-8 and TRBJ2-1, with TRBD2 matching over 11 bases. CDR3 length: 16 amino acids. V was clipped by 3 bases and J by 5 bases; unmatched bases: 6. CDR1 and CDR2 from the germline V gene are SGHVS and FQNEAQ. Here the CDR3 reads CASSLILGLADNEQFF. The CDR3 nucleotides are TGTGCCAGCAGCTTGATCCTGGGACTAGCGGACAATGAGCAGTTCTTC.

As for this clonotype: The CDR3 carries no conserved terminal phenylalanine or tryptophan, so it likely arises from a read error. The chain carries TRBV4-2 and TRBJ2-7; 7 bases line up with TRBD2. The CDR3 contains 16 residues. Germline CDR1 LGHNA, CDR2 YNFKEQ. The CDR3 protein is CVNSQAAGRELYEQYL. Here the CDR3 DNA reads TGTGTCAACAGCCAAGCCGCCGGGCGGGAGTTGTACGAGCAGTACCTC.

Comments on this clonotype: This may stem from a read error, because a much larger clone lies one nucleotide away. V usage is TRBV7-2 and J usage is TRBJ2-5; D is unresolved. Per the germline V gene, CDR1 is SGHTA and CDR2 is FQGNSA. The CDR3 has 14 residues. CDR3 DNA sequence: TGTGTCAGCAGCTTAGTTTGGTCCGAAGAGACCCAGTACTTC. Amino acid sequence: CVSSLVWSEETQYF.

The CDR3, as DNA: TGTGCCAGCAGCTTTCGATGCGGGAGATCCCTTTACTCCTACGAGCAGTACTTC. It yields the protein CASSFRCGRSLYSYEQYF. The chain recombines TRBV12-1 with TRBJ2-7; the D call in the table, TRBD2, was not verified against the DNA. TRBV12-1 is deemed a pseudogene. The CDR3 totals 18 residues.

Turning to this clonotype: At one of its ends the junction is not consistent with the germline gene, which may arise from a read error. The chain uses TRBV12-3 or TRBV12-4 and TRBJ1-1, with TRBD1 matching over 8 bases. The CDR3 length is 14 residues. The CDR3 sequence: CANSMTGVSAEAFF. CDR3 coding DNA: TGTGCCAACAGTATGACAGGGGTGTCCGCTGAAGCTTTCTTT.

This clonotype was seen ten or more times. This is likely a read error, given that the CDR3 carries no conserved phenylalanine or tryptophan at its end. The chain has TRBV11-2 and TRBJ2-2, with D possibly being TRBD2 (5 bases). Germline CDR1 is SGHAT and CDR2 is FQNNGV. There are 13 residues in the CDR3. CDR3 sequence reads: CACSFDRTGELFS. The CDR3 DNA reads TGTGCCTGCAGCTTTGATAGGACTGGGGAGCTGTTTTCT.

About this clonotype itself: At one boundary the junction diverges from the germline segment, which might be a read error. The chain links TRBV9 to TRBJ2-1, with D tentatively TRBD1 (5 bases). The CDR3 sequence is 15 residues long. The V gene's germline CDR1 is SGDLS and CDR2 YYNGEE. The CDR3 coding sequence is TGTGCCAGCAGCGTAGGGGGCTCCCCCTACAGTGAGCACTTCTTC. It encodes CASSVGGSPYSEHFF.

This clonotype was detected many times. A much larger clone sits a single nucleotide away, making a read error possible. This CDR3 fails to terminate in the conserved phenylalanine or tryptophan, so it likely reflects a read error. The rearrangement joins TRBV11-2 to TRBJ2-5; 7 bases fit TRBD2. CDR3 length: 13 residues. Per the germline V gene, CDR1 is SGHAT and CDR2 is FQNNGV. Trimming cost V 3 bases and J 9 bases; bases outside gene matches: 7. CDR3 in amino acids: CASSFTGGGAQYV. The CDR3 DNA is TGTGCCAGCAGCTTTACGGGAGGCGGGGCCCAGTACGTC.

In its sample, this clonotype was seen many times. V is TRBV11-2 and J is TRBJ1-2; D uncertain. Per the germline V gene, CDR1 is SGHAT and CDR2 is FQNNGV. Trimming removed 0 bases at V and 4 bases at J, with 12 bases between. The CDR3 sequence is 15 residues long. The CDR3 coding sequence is TGTGCCAGCAGCTTAGATCCGGGAGCAATCTATGGCTACACCTTC. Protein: CASSLDPGAIYGYTF. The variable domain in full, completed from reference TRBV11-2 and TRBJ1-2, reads EAGVAQSPRYKIIEKRQSVAFWCNPISGHATLYWYQQILGQGPKLLIQFQNNGVVDDSQLPKDRFSAERLKGVDSTLKIQPAKLEDSAVYLCASSLDPGAIYGYTFGSGTRLTVV.

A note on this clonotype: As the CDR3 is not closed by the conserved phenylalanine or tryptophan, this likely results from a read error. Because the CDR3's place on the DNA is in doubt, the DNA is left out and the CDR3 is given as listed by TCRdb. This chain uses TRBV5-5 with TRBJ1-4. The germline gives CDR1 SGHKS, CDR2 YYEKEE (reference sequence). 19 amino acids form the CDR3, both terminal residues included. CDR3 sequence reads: CASSLRLGGLVATNEKLSL.

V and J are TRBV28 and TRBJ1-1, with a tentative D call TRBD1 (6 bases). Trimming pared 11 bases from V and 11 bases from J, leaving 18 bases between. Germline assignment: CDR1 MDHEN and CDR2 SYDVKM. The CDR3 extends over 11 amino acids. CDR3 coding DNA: TGTGCCTGCACGGACAGAGTTGAGGCTTTCTTT. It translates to CACTDRVEAFF.

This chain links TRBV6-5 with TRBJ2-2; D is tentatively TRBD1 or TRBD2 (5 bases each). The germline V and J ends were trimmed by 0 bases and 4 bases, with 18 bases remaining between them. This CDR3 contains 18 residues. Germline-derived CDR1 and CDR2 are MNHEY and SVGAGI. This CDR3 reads CASSYSLGVGNGTGELFF. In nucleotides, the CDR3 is TGTGCCAGCAGTTACTCCCTAGGGGTCGGGAACGGCACCGGGGAGCTGTTTTTT.

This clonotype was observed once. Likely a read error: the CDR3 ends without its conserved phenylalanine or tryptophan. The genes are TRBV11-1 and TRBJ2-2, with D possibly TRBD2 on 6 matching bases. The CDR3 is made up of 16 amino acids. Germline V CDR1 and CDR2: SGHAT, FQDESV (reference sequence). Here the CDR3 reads CASSLVGGTNAGELFL. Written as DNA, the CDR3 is TGTGCCAGCAGTTTAGTGGGGGGTACGAACGCCGGGGAGCTGTTTTTG.

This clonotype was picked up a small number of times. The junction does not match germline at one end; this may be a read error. CDR3 in amino acids: CASSLKGRVGEKLFF. CDR3 DNA: TGCGCCAGTAGCCTTAAAGGCCGGGTGGGGGAAAAACTGTTTTTT. The chain carries TRBV4-3 and TRBJ1-4; D uncertain. Germline V gene lookup returns CDR1 LGHNA and CDR2 YSLEER. The CDR3 spans 15 residues.

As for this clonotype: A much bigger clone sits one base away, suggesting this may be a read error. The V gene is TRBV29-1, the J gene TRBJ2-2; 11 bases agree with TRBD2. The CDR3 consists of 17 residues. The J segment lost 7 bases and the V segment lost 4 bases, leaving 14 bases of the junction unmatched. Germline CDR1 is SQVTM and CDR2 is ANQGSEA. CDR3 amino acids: CSVGTDGSGRDHGELFF. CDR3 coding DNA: TGCAGCGTTGGGACAGATGGTAGCGGGAGGGATCACGGGGAGCTGTTTTTT.

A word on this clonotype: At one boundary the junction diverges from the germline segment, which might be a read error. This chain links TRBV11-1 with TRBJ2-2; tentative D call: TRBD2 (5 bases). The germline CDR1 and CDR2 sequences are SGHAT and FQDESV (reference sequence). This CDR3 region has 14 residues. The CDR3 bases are TGTGCCAGTAGACCGAGCCTTGACACCGGGAAGCTGTTTTTT. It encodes CASRPSLDTGKLFF.

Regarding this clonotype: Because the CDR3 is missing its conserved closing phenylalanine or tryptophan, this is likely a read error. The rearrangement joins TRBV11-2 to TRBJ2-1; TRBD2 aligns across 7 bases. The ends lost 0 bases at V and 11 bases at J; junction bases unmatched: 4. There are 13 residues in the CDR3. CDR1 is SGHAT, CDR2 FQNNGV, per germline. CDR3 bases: TGTGCCAGCAGCTTAGAGGGAGCGGGGCAGCAGTTCTCC. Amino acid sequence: CASSLEGAGQQFS.

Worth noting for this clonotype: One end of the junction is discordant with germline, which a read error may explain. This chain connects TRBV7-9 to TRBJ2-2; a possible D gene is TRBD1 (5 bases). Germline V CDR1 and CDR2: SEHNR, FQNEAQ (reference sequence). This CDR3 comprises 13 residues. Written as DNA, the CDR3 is TGTGCCAGCAGTAAGGGGAACACAGGGGAGCTGTTTTTT. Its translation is CASSKGNTGELFF.

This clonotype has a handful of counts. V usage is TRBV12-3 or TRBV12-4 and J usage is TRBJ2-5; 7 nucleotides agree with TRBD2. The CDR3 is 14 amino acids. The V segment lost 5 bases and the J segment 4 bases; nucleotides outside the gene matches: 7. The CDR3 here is CASSLGGNRETQYF. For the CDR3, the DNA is TGTGCCAGCAGTCTGGGGGGGAACAGAGAGACCCAGTACTTC.

CDR3 sequence reads: CAWGLGGLSYNEQFF. CDR3 in DNA: TGTGCCTGGGGACTAGGGGGACTATCCTACAATGAGCAGTTCTTC. The V and J genes are TRBV30 and TRBJ2-1; the D gene is possibly TRBD2 (7 bases). CDR1 is GTSNPN, CDR2 SVGIG, per germline (reference sequence). The CDR3 contains 15 residues. V was cut by 5 bases and J by 1 base, with 15 bases left in between.

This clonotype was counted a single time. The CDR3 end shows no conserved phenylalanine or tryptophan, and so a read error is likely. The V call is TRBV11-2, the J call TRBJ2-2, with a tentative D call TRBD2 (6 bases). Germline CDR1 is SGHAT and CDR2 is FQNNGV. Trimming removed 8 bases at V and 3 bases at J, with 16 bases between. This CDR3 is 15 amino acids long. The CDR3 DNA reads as TGTGCCAGCCTCCCGCCGGGAGTGTACACCGGGGAGCTGTTTTTG. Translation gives CASLPPGVYTGELFL.

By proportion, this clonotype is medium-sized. The CDR3 DNA reads as TGTGCCAGCAGCGACTCCTTCTACGAGCAGTACTTC. This encodes CASSDSFYEQYF. The chain couples TRBV28 to TRBJ2-7; no clear D. Trimming removed 6 bases from V and 3 bases from J, with 9 bases in between. The CDR3 is made up of 12 amino acids. Germline V gene data show CDR1 as MDHEN and CDR2 as SYDVKM.

CDR3 residues: CASTTPGREVRGEQYF. The DNA of the CDR3 is TGTGCCAGCACGACTCCTGGGCGGGAGGTAAGGGGGGAACAGTACTTC. The V gene is TRBV11-2, the J gene TRBJ2-7; the match to TRBD2 covers 8 bases. The CDR3 is 16 amino acids. V was clipped by 7 bases and J by 10 bases; unmatched bases: 21. Germline CDR1 reads SGHAT; CDR2 reads FQNNGV.